Sequencing of this T cell receptor beta chain was carried out in a study of cytomegalovirus exposure and HLA in healthy donors. Though probably carrying unrecorded immune exposures, donors were nominally healthy at sampling. PCR employed 60 Vbeta and 13 Jbeta primers. Sequencing was performed with immunoSEQ multiplex PCR; in TCRdb, only in-frame clones are kept and a portion is missing. Here the sample spans roughly 110,000 clones, about 70% being singletons. With regard to this clone: Its antigen is unidentified.

The study, taken as a whole, reports: In vitro checks showed that three CMV-associated chains really do target CMV antigens.

This receptor was identified in a woman between 45 and 65 years old in good health and CMV-seropositive. Sequenced sample: PBMCs.

The CDR3 loop reads CASSLASGASNTEAFF. DNA for the CDR3: TGCGCCAGCAGCTTGGCGTCAGGGGCCTCGAACACTGAAGCTTTCTTT. This chain links TRBV5-1 with TRBJ1-1; D is perhaps TRBD1 (6 bases). CDR1 is SGHRS and CDR2 is YFSETQ in the germline V gene. The CDR3 loop spans 16 amino acids. The V end lost 0 bases, the J end lost 1 base, and 13 bases lay between the germline ends.